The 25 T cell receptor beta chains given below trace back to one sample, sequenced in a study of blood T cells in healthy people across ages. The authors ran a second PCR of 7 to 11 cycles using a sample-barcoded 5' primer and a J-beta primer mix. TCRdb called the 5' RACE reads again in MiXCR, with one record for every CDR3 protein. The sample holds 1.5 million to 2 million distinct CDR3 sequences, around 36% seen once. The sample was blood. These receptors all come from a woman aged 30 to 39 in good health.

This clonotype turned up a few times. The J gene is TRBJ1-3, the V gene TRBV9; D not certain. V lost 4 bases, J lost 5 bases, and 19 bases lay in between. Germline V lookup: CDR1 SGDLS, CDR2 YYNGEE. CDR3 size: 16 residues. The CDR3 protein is CASSPSGPGYRNTIYF. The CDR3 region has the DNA TGTGCCAGCAGCCCCTCCGGGCCGGGATATCGAAACACCATATATTTT.

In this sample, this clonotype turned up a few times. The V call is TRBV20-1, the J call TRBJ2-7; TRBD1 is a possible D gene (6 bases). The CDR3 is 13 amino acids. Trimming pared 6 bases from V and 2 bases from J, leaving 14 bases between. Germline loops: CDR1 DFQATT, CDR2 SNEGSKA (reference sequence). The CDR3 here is CSAGDTVTYEQYF. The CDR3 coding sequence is TGCAGTGCGGGGGACACCGTTACCTACGAGCAGTACTTC.

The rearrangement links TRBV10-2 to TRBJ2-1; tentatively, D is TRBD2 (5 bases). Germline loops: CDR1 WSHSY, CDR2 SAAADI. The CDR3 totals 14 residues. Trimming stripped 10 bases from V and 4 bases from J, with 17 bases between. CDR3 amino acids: CATLAGIRYNEQFF. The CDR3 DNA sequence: TGCGCCACCCTTGCGGGCATAAGGTACAATGAGCAGTTCTTC.

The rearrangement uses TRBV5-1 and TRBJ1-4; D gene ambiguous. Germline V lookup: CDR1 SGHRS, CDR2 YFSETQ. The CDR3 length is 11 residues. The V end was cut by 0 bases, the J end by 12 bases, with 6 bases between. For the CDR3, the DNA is TGCGCCAGCAGCTTGGCCACGGAACTGTTTTTT. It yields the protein CASSLATELFF.

CDR3 in DNA: TGTGCCAGCAGCTTAGCGGGACTAGCGGGAAATGAGCAGTACTTC. It encodes CASSLAGLAGNEQYF. This chain connects TRBV7-2 to TRBJ2-7; 13 positions agree with TRBD2. V shed 0 bases, J shed 7 bases, and the junction held 3 bases outside the gene matches. CDR1 SGHTA and CDR2 FQGNSA come from the germline V gene. This CDR3 contains 15 residues.

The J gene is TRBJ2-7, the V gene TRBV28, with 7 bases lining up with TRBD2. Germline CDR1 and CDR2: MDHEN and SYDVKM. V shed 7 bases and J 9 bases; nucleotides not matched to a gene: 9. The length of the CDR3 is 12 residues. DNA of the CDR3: TGTGCCAGCACCGACGGGTGGGAGGGGCAGTACTTC. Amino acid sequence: CASTDGWEGQYF.

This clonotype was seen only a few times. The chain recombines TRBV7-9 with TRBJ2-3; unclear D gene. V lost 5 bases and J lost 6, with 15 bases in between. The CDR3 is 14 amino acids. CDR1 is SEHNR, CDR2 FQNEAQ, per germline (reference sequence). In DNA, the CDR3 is TGTGCCAGCAGCCCATCGGACCGGCGGGATACGCAGTATTTT. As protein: CASSPSDRRDTQYF.

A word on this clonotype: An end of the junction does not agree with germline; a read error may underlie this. In DNA form, the CDR3 reads TGTGCCTGCAGTACGACCTATCACAGGGGAAGCTCTGGGGCCAACGTCCTGACTTTC. This sequence encodes CACSTTYHRGSSGANVLTF. The chain recombines TRBV27 with TRBJ2-6; 7 nucleotides match TRBD1. CDR3 size: 19 residues. Germline-derived CDR1 and CDR2 are MNHEY and SMNVEV (reference sequence).

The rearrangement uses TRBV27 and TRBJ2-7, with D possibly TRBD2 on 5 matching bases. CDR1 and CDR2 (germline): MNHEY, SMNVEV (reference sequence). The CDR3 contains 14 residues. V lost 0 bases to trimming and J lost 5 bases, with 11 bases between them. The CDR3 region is CASSLSPSGDEQYF. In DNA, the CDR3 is TGTGCCAGCAGTTTATCCCCCAGCGGAGACGAGCAGTACTTC.

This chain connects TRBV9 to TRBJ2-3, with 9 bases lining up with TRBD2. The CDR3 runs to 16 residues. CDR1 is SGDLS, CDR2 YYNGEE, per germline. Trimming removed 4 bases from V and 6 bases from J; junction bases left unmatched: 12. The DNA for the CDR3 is TGTGCCAGCAGCCCCCGGATAGCGGGAGAATTGGATACGCAGTATTTT. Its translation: CASSPRIAGELDTQYF. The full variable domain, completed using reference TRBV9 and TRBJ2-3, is DSGVTQTPKHLITATGQRVTLRCSPRSGDLSVYWYQQSLDQGLQFLIQYYNGEERAKGNILERFSAQQFPDLHSELNLSSLELGDSALYFCASSPRIAGELDTQYFGPGTRLTVL.

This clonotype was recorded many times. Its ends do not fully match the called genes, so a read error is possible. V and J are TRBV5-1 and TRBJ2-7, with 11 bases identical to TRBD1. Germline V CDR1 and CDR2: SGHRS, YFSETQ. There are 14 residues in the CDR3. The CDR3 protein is CASSGTGGSYEQYF. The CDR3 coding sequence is TGTGCCAGTTCCGGGACAGGGGGCTCCTACGAGCAGTACTTC.

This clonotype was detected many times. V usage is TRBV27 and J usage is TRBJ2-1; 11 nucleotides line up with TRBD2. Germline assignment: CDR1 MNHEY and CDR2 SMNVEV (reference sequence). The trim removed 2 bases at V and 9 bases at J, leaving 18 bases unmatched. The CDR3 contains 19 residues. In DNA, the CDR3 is TGTGCCAGCAGTTTAGTAGGCTACCTCCGGGTAGCGGGAGGGCGTGAGCAGTTCTTC. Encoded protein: CASSLVGYLRVAGGREQFF.

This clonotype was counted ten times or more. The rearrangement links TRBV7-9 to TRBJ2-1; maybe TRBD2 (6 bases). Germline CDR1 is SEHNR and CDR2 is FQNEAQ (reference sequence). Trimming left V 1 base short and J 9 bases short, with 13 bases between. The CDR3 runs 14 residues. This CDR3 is CASSLDLVGGEQFF. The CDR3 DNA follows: TGTGCCAGCAGCTTAGATCTAGTCGGGGGTGAGCAGTTCTTC.

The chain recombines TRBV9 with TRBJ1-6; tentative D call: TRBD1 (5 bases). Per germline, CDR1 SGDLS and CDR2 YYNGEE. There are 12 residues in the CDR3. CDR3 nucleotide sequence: TGTGCGAGCGGGGGTCGGAATTCACCCCTCCACTTT. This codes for CASGGRNSPLHF.

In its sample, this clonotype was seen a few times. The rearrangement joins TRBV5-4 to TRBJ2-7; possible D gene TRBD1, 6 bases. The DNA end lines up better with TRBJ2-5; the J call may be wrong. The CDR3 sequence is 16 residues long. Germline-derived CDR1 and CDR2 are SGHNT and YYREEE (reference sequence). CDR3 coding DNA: TGTGCCAGCAGCCGACAAACAGGGTTGAGGCAAGAGACCCAGTACTTC. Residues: CASSRQTGLRQETQYF.

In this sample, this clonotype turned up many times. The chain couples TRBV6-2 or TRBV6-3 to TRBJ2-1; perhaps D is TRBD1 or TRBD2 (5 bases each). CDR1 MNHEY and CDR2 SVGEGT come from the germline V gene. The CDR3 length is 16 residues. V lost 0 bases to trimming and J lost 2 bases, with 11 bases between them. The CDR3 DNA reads TGTGCCAGCAGTTACTCTCCCGGGGCTCCCTACAATGAGCAGTTCTTC. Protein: CASSYSPGAPYNEQFF.

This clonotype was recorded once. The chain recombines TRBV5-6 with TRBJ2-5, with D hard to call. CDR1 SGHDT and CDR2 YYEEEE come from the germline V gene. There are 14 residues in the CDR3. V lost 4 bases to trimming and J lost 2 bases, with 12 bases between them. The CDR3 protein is CASSTRARQETQYF. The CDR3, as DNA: TGTGCCAGCAGCACAAGGGCCCGGCAAGAGACCCAGTACTTC.

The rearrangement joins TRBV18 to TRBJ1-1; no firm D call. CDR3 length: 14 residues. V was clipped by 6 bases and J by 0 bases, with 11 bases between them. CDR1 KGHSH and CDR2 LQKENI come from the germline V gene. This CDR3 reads CASSTLALNTEAFF. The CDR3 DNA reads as TGTGCCAGCTCTACCTTGGCGCTGAACACTGAAGCTTTCTTT.

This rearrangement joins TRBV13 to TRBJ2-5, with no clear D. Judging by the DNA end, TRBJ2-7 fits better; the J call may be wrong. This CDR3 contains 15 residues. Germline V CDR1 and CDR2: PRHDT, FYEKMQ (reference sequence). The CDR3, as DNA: TGTGCCAGCAGCTTAGGCCCTGACGGAAGCCTCGAGCAGTACTTC. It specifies CASSLGPDGSLEQYF.

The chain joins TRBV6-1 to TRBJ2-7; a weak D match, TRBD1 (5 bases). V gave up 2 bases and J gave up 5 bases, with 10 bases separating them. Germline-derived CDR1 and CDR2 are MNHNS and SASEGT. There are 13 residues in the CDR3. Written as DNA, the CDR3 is TGTGCCAGCAGTGAATTGCCAGGGAACGAGCAGTACTTC. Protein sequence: CASSELPGNEQYF.

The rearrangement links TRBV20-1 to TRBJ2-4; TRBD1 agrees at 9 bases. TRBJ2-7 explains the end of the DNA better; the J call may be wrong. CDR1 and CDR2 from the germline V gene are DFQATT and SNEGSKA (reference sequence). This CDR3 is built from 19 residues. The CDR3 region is CSARAKMGQGRPSSYEQYF. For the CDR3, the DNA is TGCAGTGCTAGAGCCAAAATGGGACAGGGACGGCCTAGCTCCTACGAGCAGTACTTC.

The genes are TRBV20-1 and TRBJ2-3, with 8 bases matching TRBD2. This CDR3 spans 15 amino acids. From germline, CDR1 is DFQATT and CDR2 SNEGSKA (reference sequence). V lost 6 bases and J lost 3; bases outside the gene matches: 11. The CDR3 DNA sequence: TGCAGTGCCACTCTCGCTAGCGGGCAAACAGATACGCAGTATTTT. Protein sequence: CSATLASGQTDTQYF.

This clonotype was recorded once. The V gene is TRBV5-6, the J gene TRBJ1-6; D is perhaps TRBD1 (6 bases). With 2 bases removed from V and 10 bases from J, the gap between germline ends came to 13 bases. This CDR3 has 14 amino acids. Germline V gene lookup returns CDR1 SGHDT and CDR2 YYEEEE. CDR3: CASSFTGNQSPLHF. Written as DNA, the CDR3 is TGTGCCAGCAGCTTCACAGGGAACCAATCACCCCTCCACTTT.

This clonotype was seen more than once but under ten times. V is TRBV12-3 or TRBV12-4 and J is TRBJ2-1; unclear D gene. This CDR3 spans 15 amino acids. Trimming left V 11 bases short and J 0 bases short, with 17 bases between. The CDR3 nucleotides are TGTGCCTGCATTTCCGAGACGGGCTCCTACAATGAGCAGTTCTTC. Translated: CACISETGSYNEQFF.

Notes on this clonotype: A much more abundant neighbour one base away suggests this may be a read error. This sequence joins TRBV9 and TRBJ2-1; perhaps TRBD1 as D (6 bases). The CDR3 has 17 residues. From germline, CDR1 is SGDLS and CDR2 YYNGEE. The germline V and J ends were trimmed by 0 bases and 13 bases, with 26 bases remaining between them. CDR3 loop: CASSVEGHLQDQETQFF. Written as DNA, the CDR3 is TGTGCCAGCAGCGTAGAGGGACACCTACAAGATCAAGAGACCCAGTTCTTC.